This T cell receptor (beta chain) was observed in a study of post-analysis software for immune sequencing data. Whole-study context: Progressive-relapsing, secondary progressive and relapsing-remitting multiple sclerosis were among the disease courses included.

As regards this clonotype: Its specificity is not known. The junction and the germline gene differ at one end; a read error may be behind it.

Whole-study results and caveats: A handful of TRBV segments appeared more often in patients than in controls, and TRBV5-6, TRBV5-1 and TRBV20-1 were among these.

This CDR3 contains 14 residues. CDR1 is SGDLS and CDR2 is YYNGEE in the germline V gene. Tagging with unique molecular identifiers was a feature of the TCR beta cDNA libraries. TCRdb analysed the PCR reads with MiXCR anew, one entry per CDR3 protein. Of about 620,000 distinct CDR3 sequences listed, roughly 47% are singletons. The specimen was blood. The TCR originated in a girl aged 10-17 years with multiple sclerosis. The J gene is TRBJ2-7, the V gene TRBV9; D is ambiguous. CDR3: CVSSSDPTGYEQYF. In nucleotides, the CDR3 is TGTGTCAGCAGCTCCGACCCCACCGGCTACGAGCAGTACTTC.